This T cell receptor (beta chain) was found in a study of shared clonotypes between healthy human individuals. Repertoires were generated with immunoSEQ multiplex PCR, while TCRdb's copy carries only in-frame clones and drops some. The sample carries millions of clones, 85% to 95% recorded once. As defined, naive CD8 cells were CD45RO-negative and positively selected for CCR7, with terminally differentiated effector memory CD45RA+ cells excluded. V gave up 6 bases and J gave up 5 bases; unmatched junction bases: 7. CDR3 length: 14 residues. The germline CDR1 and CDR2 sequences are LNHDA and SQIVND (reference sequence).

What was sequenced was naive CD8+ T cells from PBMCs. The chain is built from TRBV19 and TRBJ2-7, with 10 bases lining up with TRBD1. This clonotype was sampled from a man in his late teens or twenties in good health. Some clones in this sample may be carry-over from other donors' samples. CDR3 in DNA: TGTGCCAGTAGGGATCCCGGGACAGGGGACGAGCAGTACTTC. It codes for CASRDPGTGDEQYF. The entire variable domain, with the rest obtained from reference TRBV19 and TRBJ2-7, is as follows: DGGITQSPKYLFRKEGQNVTLSCEQNLNHDAMYWYRQDPGQGLRLIYYSQIVNDFQKGDIAEGYSVSREKKESFPLTVTSAQKNPTAFYLCASRDPGTGDEQYFGPGTRLTVT.